This T cell receptor (beta chain) originates from a study of siplizumab effects on memory and regulatory T cells. Points from the study as a whole: An assignable phenotype, naive or memory, was missing from roughly 78-96% of proliferating CD4+ or CD8+ clones. The suppressive capacity of proliferating Tregs from siplizumab cultures remained unconfirmed.

The assay was immunoSEQ multiplex PCR, and TCRdb's table has in-frame clones only and misses some. This table holds 97,000 or so clones, approximately 90% found once. Germline V gives CDR1 WSHSY, CDR2 SAAADI. This CDR3 has 14 residues. V was pared by 8 bases and J by 0 bases, with 14 bases between. For this clone: The antigen is not known.

What was sequenced was CD4+ T cells sorted from blood. The rearrangement links TRBV10-2 to TRBJ2-7, with D tentatively TRBD1 (6 bases). The clonotype comes from a human donor in good health. The CDR3 loop reads CASLKTGSSYEQYF. CDR3 nucleotide sequence: TGCGCCAGCTTAAAGACAGGCAGCTCCTACGAGCAGTACTTC.